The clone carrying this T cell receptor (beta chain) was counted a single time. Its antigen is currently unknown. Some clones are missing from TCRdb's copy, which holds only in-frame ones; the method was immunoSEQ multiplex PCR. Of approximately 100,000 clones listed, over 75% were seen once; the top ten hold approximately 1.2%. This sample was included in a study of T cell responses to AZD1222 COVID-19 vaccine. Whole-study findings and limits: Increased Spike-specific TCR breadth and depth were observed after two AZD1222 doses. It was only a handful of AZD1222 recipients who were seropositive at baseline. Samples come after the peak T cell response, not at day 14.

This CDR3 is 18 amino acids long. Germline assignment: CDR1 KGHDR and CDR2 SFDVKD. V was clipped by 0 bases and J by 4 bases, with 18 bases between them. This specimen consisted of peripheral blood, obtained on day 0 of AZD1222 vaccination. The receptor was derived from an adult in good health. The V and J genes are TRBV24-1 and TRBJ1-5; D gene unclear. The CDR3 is CATSDLHPGKNTNQPQHF. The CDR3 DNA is TGTGCCACCAGTGATTTGCATCCGGGGAAGAATACAAATCAGCCCCAGCATTTT.